This entry is about one T cell receptor beta chain. Its cognate antigen is unknown. The CDR3 has 13 residues. With 4 bases removed from V and 4 bases from J, the gap between germline ends came to 13 bases. The germline CDR1 and CDR2 sequences are SQVTM and ANQGSEA. This sample is drawn from a study of CD8+CD57+ T cells in acquired aplastic anemia. Turning to the study itself: 3 to 3.5 ug was the average amount of DNA from sorted CD4+ and CD8+ cells. For CD4+ cells, healthy donors had an average of about 9.9 million reads. Whole-study results and caveats: In CD8+ cells, Simpson's diversity showed no significant difference between patients and controls. A set of about 28 CD8+ CDR3 sequences was shared between patients and controls, and these sequences appeared highly expressed in patients.

Investigators profiled TCR beta VDJ and CDR3 from genomic DNA template. MiXCR, applied by TCRdb to the reads, yields one record per CDR3 protein. The sample includes some 190,000 distinct CDR3 sequences, approximately 46% of them seen just once. The sequencing sample was made of sorted CD4+, CD8+, or CD8+CD57+ T cells (not recorded which) from PBMCs. The TCR was taken from a human donor in good health. The chain joins TRBV29-1 to TRBJ1-1; the D gene is possibly TRBD1 (5 bases). DNA for the CDR3: TGCAGCGTTGCAGGGTCCCTCGTCACTGAAGCTTTCTTT. Protein product: CSVAGSLVTEAFF. Supplemented by reference TRBV29-1 and TRBJ1-1, the full variable domain reads SAVISQKPSRDICQRGTSLTIQCQVDSQVTMMFWYRQQPGQSLTLIATANQGSEATYESGFVIDKFPISRPNLTFSTLTVSNMSPEDSSIYLCSVAGSLVTEAFFGQGTRLTVV.